A selection of T cell receptor beta chains follows, all from one sample in a study of molecular identifiers for immune sequencing clone quantification. TCRdb redid the calling of the PCR reads with MiXCR, one entry per CDR3 protein. The sample has around 470,000 distinct CDR3 sequences; 20% to 25% are singletons. Input material: naive CD8+ T cells from blood, with Jurkat cell RNA spiked in. All receptors derive from a human donor in good health. Some libraries in this study had Jurkat cell RNA spiked in. The CDR3 runs from the conserved cysteine through the conserved F or W. D genes are given only for firm matches. Clone size is not always given. Where it is, it says once, few, many or a class for expanded clones.

v_call	clone_size	j_call	d_call	cdr3_aa	cdr3_nt
TRBV25-1	many	TRBJ2-7	NA	CASSESGPYEQYF	TGTGCCAGCAGTGAATCAGGGCCCTACGAGCAGTACTTC
TRBV6-4	few	TRBJ2-7	TRBD1	CASSDWDSF	TGTGCCAGCAGTGATTGGGACAGCTTC
TRBV7-6	NA	TRBJ1-2	NA	CASSTGTGTYGYTF	TGTGCCAGCAGCACCGGTACAGGGACTTATGGCTACACCTTC
TRBV20-1	NA	TRBJ2-1	TRBD2	CSARTSSSYNEQFF	TGCAGTGCGCGGACTAGCAGCTCCTACAATGAGCAGTTCTTC
TRBV6-2/TRBV6-3	few	TRBJ2-1	NA	CASTWGLTYEQFF	TGTGCCAGCACGTGGGGGTTGACCTATGAGCAGTTCTTC
TRBV2	NA	TRBJ2-1	NA	CASSKQRLYNEQFF	TGTGCCAGCAGTAAACAAAGACTTTACAATGAGCAGTTCTTC
TRBV20-1	NA	TRBJ2-3	TRBD1	CSATNTGTGGDYTDTQYF	TGCAGTGCTACCAACACGGGGACAGGGGGGGATTACACAGATACGCAGTATTTT
TRBV5-4	many	TRBJ1-1	NA	CASSLFSIPTEAFF	TGTGCCAGCAGCTTGTTCTCAATCCCCACTGAAGCTTTCTTT
TRBV19	NA	TRBJ2-1	NA	CASSALEARYNEQFF	TGTGCCAGTAGTGCCTTAGAAGCGCGCTACAATGAGCAGTTCTTC
TRBV7-9	few	TRBJ1-2	TRBD1	CASSSTISDRRERGYTF	TGTGCCAGCAGCTCCACCATCTCGGACAGGCGCGAACGTGGCTACACCTTC
TRBV7-9	many	TRBJ1-5	NA	CASSNTEDSYQPQHF	TGTGCCAGCAGCAACACCGAAGACAGCTATCAGCCCCAGCATTTT
TRBV7-9	few	TRBJ2-3	NA	CASSLAPGEITDTQYF	TGTGCCAGCAGCTTAGCTCCAGGAGAGATCACAGATACGCAGTATTTT
TRBV7-9	many	TRBJ1-1	NA	CASSLLSVEAFF	TGTGCCAGCAGCTTACTATCCGTTGAAGCTTTCTTT
TRBV20-1	few	TRBJ2-3	TRBD1	CSAAGSFWTGGTDTQYF	TGCAGTGCTGCAGGGTCGTTCTGGACAGGGGGCACAGATACGCAGTATTTT
TRBV7-6	NA	TRBJ2-5	TRBD2	CASSQNLAVETQYF	TGTGCCAGCAGCCAAAACCTAGCGGTGGAGACCCAGTACTTC
TRBV20-1	NA	TRBJ2-3	TRBD2	CSATLAGEITDTQYF	TGCAGTGCTACCCTAGCGGGGGAGATCACAGATACGCAGTATTTT
TRBV7-9	many	TRBJ2-3	NA	CASSPTQGGRTDTQYF	TGTGCCAGCAGCCCCACCCAAGGGGGAAGGACAGATACGCAGTATTTT
TRBV5-5	many	TRBJ2-5	TRBD2	CASSPWTSGPGETQYF	TGTGCCAGCAGCCCCTGGACTAGCGGGCCTGGGGAGACCCAGTACTTC
TRBV25-1	few	TRBJ2-3	TRBD2	CASREYSGTGDTQYF	TGTGCCAGCAGGGAGTATAGCGGGACGGGAGATACGCAGTATTTT
TRBV7-9	NA	TRBJ1-1	TRBD1	CASSSEVQGGAFF	TGTGCCAGCAGCTCAGAGGTACAGGGGGGAGCTTTCTTT
TRBV9	few	TRBJ2-1	NA	CASSVGELASYNEQFF	TGTGCCAGCAGCGTAGGTGAACTAGCTTCCTACAATGAGCAGTTCTTC
TRBV6-5	many	TRBJ2-7	TRBD1	CASGQGRYEQYF	TGTGCCAGTGGACAGGGGCGGTACGAGCAGTACTTC
TRBV7-9	NA	TRBJ2-7	NA	CASRNRDTNYEQYF	TGTGCCAGCAGAAACCGGGACACGAACTACGAGCAGTACTTC